Each of the 6 T cell receptor beta chains below was sequenced from the same sample in a study of blood T cells in healthy people across ages. For the second PCR, which ran for about 7 to 11 cycles, a sample-barcoded 5' primer and a J-beta primer mix were used. A single record per CDR3 protein comes from TCRdb applying MiXCR to the 5' RACE reads. Of roughly 680,000 distinct CDR3 sequences listed, 45% to 50% are singletons. The specimen sequenced was blood. Source of these receptors: a woman in her sixties in good health.

CDR3 residues: CASSPFGEGAEAFF. The CDR3 DNA follows: TGTGCCAGCTCACCGTTCGGGGAAGGGGCTGAAGCTTTCTTT. The chain employs TRBV18 and TRBJ1-1; TRBD1 might be the D (5 bases). Trimming shortened V by 3 bases and J by 6 bases, and 14 bases separated the two germline ends. This CDR3 comprises 14 residues. Germline loops: CDR1 KGHSH, CDR2 LQKENI.

This clonotype occurred a few times. V is TRBV4-2 and J is TRBJ2-7; D might be TRBD2 (6 bases). This CDR3 has 12 residues. Germline V gene sequence: CDR1 LGHNA, CDR2 YNFKEQ. V was cut by 4 bases and J by 10 bases, with 14 bases left in between. CDR3 sequence reads: CASSPSREAQYF. CDR3 DNA sequence: TGTGCCAGCAGCCCCTCTAGGGAGGCCCAGTACTTC.

This clonotype occurred once. The V gene is TRBV4-1, the J gene TRBJ1-6, with D perhaps matching TRBD1 (5 bases). Per germline, CDR1 MGHRA and CDR2 YSYEKL. The CDR3 loop spans 15 amino acids. Deletions cut 0 bases from V and 11 bases from J, with 14 bases between. DNA of the CDR3: TGCGCCAGCAGCCAAGATCTAGACAGACTGCCACCCCTCCACTTT. Its protein product is CASSQDLDRLPPLHF.

The chain joins TRBV29-1 to TRBJ1-2, with 7 bases identical to TRBD1. In germline, CDR1 is SQVTM, CDR2 ANQGSEA. This CDR3 has 14 amino acids. J was trimmed by 2 bases and V by 2 bases; bases with no gene match: 5. As DNA, the CDR3 is TGCAGCGTTGAAAACGACAGGGTAAACTATGGCTACACCTTC. Translation gives CSVENDRVNYGYTF.

J is TRBJ2-5 and V is TRBV6-5, with unresolved D. CDR1 is MNHEY, CDR2 SVGAGI, per germline. The CDR3 length is 13 residues. Trimming stripped 3 bases from V and 4 bases from J, with 9 bases between. The CDR3 here is CASSYRRTETQYF. In DNA, the CDR3 is TGTGCCAGCAGTTATAGAAGGACAGAGACCCAGTACTTC.

The J gene is TRBJ2-1, the V gene TRBV24-1; 7 nucleotides line up with TRBD1. This CDR3 region has 15 residues. Germline V gene lookup returns CDR1 KGHDR and CDR2 SFDVKD. J was trimmed by 6 bases and V by 4 bases; bases with no gene match: 8. CDR3 sequence: CATSDTGVLSNEQFF. Here the CDR3 DNA reads TGTGCCACCAGTGACACAGGGGTTCTAAGCAATGAGCAGTTCTTC.